These 30 T cell receptor beta chains share one sample of origin, sequenced in a study of cytomegalovirus exposure and HLA in healthy donors. The primer mix had 60 Vbeta and 13 Jbeta primers. Libraries were prepared by immunoSEQ multiplex PCR; TCRdb keeps only in-frame clonotypes and omits some of them. The repertoire holds about 160,000 clones, with about 72% as singletons. The sequencing sample was made of PBMCs. The source of these receptors is a man aged 25-45 years in good health and CMV-seropositive.

The chain uses TRBV19 and TRBJ1-6; 7 bases agree with TRBD1. The CDR3 contains 15 residues. Germline lookup yields CDR1 LNHDA and CDR2 SQIVND (reference sequence). J was trimmed by 8 bases and V by 6 bases; bases with no gene match: 10. CDR3: CASRVRQGPDSPLHF. DNA for the CDR3: TGTGCCAGTAGGGTCCGACAGGGACCGGATTCACCCCTCCACTTT.

The chain combines TRBV5-1 with TRBJ1-2, with 7 bases aligning to TRBD1. V lost 4 bases, J lost 2 bases, and 2 bases stayed unmatched. The germline V gene encodes CDR1 SGHRS and CDR2 YFSETQ. The CDR3 loop spans 13 amino acids. Here the CDR3 reads CASSPDRNYGYTF. Here the CDR3 DNA reads TGCGCCAGCAGCCCGGACAGGAACTATGGCTACACCTTC.

The genes are TRBV7-9 and TRBJ1-2; no firm D call. The CDR3 consists of 10 residues. The V end lost 5 bases, the J end lost 7 bases, and 5 bases lay between the germline ends. Looked up from germline, CDR1 is SEHNR and CDR2 is FQNEAQ (reference sequence). The CDR3 bases are TGTGCCAGCAGCCCCGGTGGCTACACCTTC. Translation: CASSPGGYTF.

V gene TRBV7-9 combines with J gene TRBJ2-1, with TRBD1 matching 7 bases. Germline CDR1 SEHNR, CDR2 FQNEAQ (reference sequence). This CDR3 spans 17 amino acids. Trimming removed 5 bases from V and 1 base from J; junction bases left unmatched: 11. CDR3 DNA: TGTGCCAGCAGCCCCGCCCCCGACAGGGTATCCTACAATGAGCAGTTCTTC. Its translation: CASSPAPDRVSYNEQFF.

The genes are TRBV28 and TRBJ1-2; a possible D gene is TRBD1 (5 bases). The CDR3 is 13 residues long. The germline V gene has CDR1 MDHEN and CDR2 SYDVKM. V was pared by 7 bases and J by 4 bases, with 13 bases between. The CDR3 nucleotides are TGTGCCAGCAACTCTTGGGGCTTCTATGGCTACACCTTC. Its translation: CASNSWGFYGYTF.

V usage is TRBV13 and J usage is TRBJ2-1, with D perhaps TRBD2 (6 bases). Germline CDR1 is PRHDT and CDR2 is FYEKMQ (reference sequence). Trimming shortened V by 0 bases and J by 15 bases, and 12 bases separated the two germline ends. The CDR3 sequence is 12 residues long. The CDR3 loop is CASSLGGRGLFF. CDR3 sequence (DNA): TGTGCCAGCAGCTTAGGTGGGCGGGGTCTGTTCTTC. Variable domain in full (rest from reference TRBV13 and TRBJ2-1): AAGVIQSPRHLIKEKRETATLKCYPIPRHDTVYWYQQGPGQDPQFLISFYEKMQSDKGSIPDRFSAQQFSDYHSELNMSSLELGDSALYFCASSLGGRGLFFGPGTRLTVL.

This clone was seen once. V and J are TRBV27 and TRBJ1-1; D gene uncertain. V was shortened by 0 bases and J by 7 bases, with 15 bases between the two germline ends. The CDR3 spans 15 residues. The V gene's germline CDR1 is MNHEY and CDR2 SMNVEV (reference sequence). In nucleotides, the CDR3 is TGTGCCAGCAGTTTATCTATTCGCGAGAGAGATGAAGCTTTCTTT. Amino acid sequence: CASSLSIRERDEAFF.

The chain carries TRBV30 and TRBJ1-3, with D tentatively TRBD1 (6 bases). The germline CDR1 and CDR2 sequences are GTSNPN and SVGIG (reference sequence). The length of the CDR3 is 14 residues. The ends were cut back, 2 bases at V and 1 base at J, with 9 bases in the middle. CDR3 in DNA: TGTGCCTGGAGTTGGGGGCAATCTGGAAACACCATATATTTT. This gives the protein CAWSWGQSGNTIYF.

This clone was seen only once. The chain joins TRBV11-2 to TRBJ1-6; 8 bases map to TRBD1. V was clipped by 4 bases and J by 6 bases; unmatched bases: 5. The germline V gene has CDR1 SGHAT and CDR2 FQNNGV. The CDR3 has 15 amino acids. The CDR3 reads CASSSLRGPNSPLHF. Written as DNA, the CDR3 is TGTGCCAGCAGCTCCCTCAGGGGGCCTAATTCACCCCTCCACTTT. Based on the CDR3 plus reference TRBV11-2 and TRBJ1-6, the full variable domain is EAGVAQSPRYKIIEKRQSVAFWCNPISGHATLYWYQQILGQGPKLLIQFQNNGVVDDSQLPKDRFSAERLKGVDSTLKIQPAKLEDSAVYLCASSSLRGPNSPLHFGNGTRLTVT.

For this clone: One end of the junction fails to match germline, which may point to a read error. The CDR3 DNA sequence: TGTGCCAGCAGGGAAGACAGGGGCAATCAGCCCCAGCATTTT. Protein: CASREDRGNQPQHF. The V and J genes are TRBV2 and TRBJ1-5, with TRBD1 matching over 7 bases. CDR3 length: 14 residues. Germline V gene sequence: CDR1 SNHLY, CDR2 FYNNEI.

The chain couples TRBV29-1 to TRBJ2-7; D may be TRBD2 (5 bases). The ends were cut back, 6 bases at V and 5 bases at J, with 14 bases in the middle. The CDR3 has 12 residues. Germline V gives CDR1 SQVTM, CDR2 ANQGSEA. CDR3 protein: CSVRRGKDEQYF. The CDR3 DNA reads as TGCAGCGTCAGACGGGGAAAGGACGAGCAGTACTTC.

J is TRBJ2-7 and V is TRBV5-1, with a possible D match to TRBD1 (7 bases). The germline V and J ends were trimmed by 4 bases and 2 bases, with 19 bases remaining between them. The CDR3 sequence is 16 residues long. Germline lookup yields CDR1 SGHRS and CDR2 YFSETQ. The CDR3 loop is CASSGRPGDSTYEQYF. CDR3 nucleotides: TGCGCCAGCAGCGGCAGGCCGGGGGACAGTACCTACGAGCAGTACTTC.

This clone was recorded a few times. The chain uses TRBV5-1 and TRBJ1-2; TRBD1 agrees at 11 bases. This CDR3 has 14 residues. V lost 4 bases to trimming and J lost 9 bases; unmatched junction nucleotides: 8. The germline gives CDR1 SGHRS, CDR2 YFSETQ. The CDR3 reads CASSLGQGASSYTF. The CDR3 coding sequence is TGCGCCAGCAGCCTCGGACAGGGGGCTTCGAGCTACACCTTC. The full variable domain, its missing parts supplied by reference TRBV5-1 and TRBJ1-2, is KAGVTQTPRYLIKTRGQQVTLSCSPISGHRSVSWYQQTPGQGLQFLFEYFSETQRNKGNFPGRFSGRQFSNSRSEMNVSTLELGDSALYLCASSLGQGASSYTFGSGTRLTVV.

V usage is TRBV10-1 and J usage is TRBJ2-1, with TRBD2 matching 8 bases. The J segment lost 5 bases and the V segment lost 7 bases, leaving 4 bases of the junction unmatched. The CDR3 totals 13 residues. Germline CDR1 WNHNN, CDR2 SYGVQD (reference sequence). The CDR3 sequence is CASTGGGNNEQFF. CDR3 DNA: TGCGCCAGCACTGGCGGGGGGAACAATGAGCAGTTCTTC.

This chain connects TRBV7-2 to TRBJ1-1; no reliable D call. Germline V gives CDR1 SGHTA, CDR2 FQGNSA. Between the trimmed V and J ends, which lost 5 bases and 0 bases, there was a span of 13 bases. This CDR3 is 15 amino acids long. CDR3 nucleotides: TGTGCCAGCAGCCCAGGTGGAGGATTGAACACTGAAGCTTTCTTT. Its translation is CASSPGGGLNTEAFF.

As to this clone: Compared with germline, one end of the junction differs, possibly owing to a read error. The J gene is TRBJ2-7, the V gene TRBV4-1; D might be TRBD2 (6 bases). The CDR3 covers 16 residues. Germline V CDR1 and CDR2: MGHRA, YSYEKL. CDR3 protein: CASSSIDSGTSSEQYF. The CDR3 bases are TGCGCCAGCAGCTCAATTGATAGCGGTACCTCCTCCGAGCAGTACTTC.

This clone was picked up one time. The chain couples TRBV12-5 to TRBJ2-7; D is perhaps TRBD2 (7 bases). V gave up 1 base and J gave up 3 bases, with 13 bases separating them. Germline V lookup: CDR1 LGHNT, CDR2 FRNRAP. The CDR3 consists of 15 residues. CDR3 nucleotides: TGTGCTAGTGGTTTGGGAGGGGGGGTTAACTACGAGCAGTACTTC. This sequence encodes CASGLGGGVNYEQYF.

The chain uses TRBV6-5 and TRBJ1-5; tentatively, D is TRBD1 (5 bases). Germline V gives CDR1 MNHEY, CDR2 SVGAGI. The CDR3 sequence is 14 residues long. Trimming removed 7 bases at V and 0 bases at J, with 10 bases between. The DNA of the CDR3 is TGTGCCAGCAAGCAGGGTTATAGCAATCAGCCCCAGCATTTT. Translation gives CASKQGYSNQPQHF.

This sequence joins TRBV2 and TRBJ2-1; TRBD2 might be the D (6 bases). V lost 4 bases to trimming and J lost 0 bases, with 10 bases between them. The CDR3 covers 15 residues. Per the germline V gene, CDR1 is SNHLY and CDR2 is FYNNEI. CDR3 loop: CASSGLASSYNEQFF. CDR3 nucleotide sequence: TGTGCCAGCAGTGGGCTAGCGAGCTCCTACAATGAGCAGTTCTTC.

The chain is built from TRBV27 and TRBJ1-6, with 9 bases lining up with TRBD1. CDR1 MNHEY and CDR2 SMNVEV come from the germline V gene (reference sequence). CDR3 length: 18 residues. The V gene end was trimmed by 5 bases and the J gene end by 6 bases; junction bases not matched to a gene: 14. For the CDR3, the DNA is TGTGCCAGCAGTCTTAACGCACCTACAGGGGGCGGTAATTCACCCCTCCACTTT. It codes for CASSLNAPTGGGNSPLHF.

V gene TRBV27 combines with J gene TRBJ1-6, with TRBD1 as a possible D gene (6 bases). The CDR3 sequence is 18 residues long. The germline gives CDR1 MNHEY, CDR2 SMNVEV (reference sequence). V gave up 0 bases and J gave up 9 bases, with 21 bases separating them. The chain's CDR3 is CASSLSPRQTGGRSPLHF. CDR3 sequence (DNA): TGTGCCAGCAGTTTATCACCCCGGCAAACTGGGGGCCGTTCACCCCTCCACTTT.

This clone was picked up one time. The chain employs TRBV12-5 and TRBJ2-7, with D possibly matching TRBD2 (5 bases). The germline V and J ends were trimmed by 1 base and 2 bases, with 6 bases remaining between them. This CDR3 has 13 amino acids. CDR1 is LGHNT, CDR2 FRNRAP, per germline. This chain's CDR3 is CASGLGRAYEQYF. The CDR3 DNA reads TGTGCTAGTGGTTTGGGGCGGGCCTACGAGCAGTACTTC.

The rearrangement uses TRBV5-1 and TRBJ2-7, with D tentatively TRBD1 (7 bases). V lost 2 bases to trimming and J lost 2 bases, with 14 bases between them. This CDR3 contains 15 residues. Germline V CDR1 and CDR2: SGHRS, YFSETQ. In DNA, the CDR3 is TGCGCCAGCAGCTTCAGAACAGGGGAGGCCTACGAGCAGTACTTC. Translating gives CASSFRTGEAYEQYF. Full variable domain (remainder filled in from reference TRBV5-1 and TRBJ2-7): KAGVTQTPRYLIKTRGQQVTLSCSPISGHRSVSWYQQTPGQGLQFLFEYFSETQRNKGNFPGRFSGRQFSNSRSEMNVSTLELGDSALYLCASSFRTGEAYEQYFGPGTRLTVT.

The chain is built from TRBV27 and TRBJ2-2; no clear D gene. V gave up 8 bases and J gave up 0 bases, with 4 bases separating them. The CDR3 spans 12 residues. In germline, CDR1 is MNHEY, CDR2 SMNVEV (reference sequence). The DNA of the CDR3 is TGTGCCAGCCAGACGAACACCGGGGAGCTGTTTTTT. It translates to CASQTNTGELFF.

CDR3 nucleotides: TGTGCCAGCAGCTCGCTCTACCGACTTCAGACAGATACGCAGTATTTT. Translation: CASSSLYRLQTDTQYF. The chain uses TRBV11-2 and TRBJ2-3; no clear D gene. CDR3 length: 16 residues. The V end lost 4 bases, the J end lost 3 bases, and 17 bases lay between the germline ends. Germline CDR1 and CDR2: SGHAT and FQNNGV.

The V call is TRBV5-3, the J call TRBJ2-1; TRBD2 matches at 10 bases. TRBV5-3 is labeled an ORF, and its function is uncertain. Trimming removed 0 bases from V and 10 bases from J; junction bases left unmatched: 10. CDR3 length: 16 amino acids. CDR3 sequence: CARSLEERGGLGEQFF. The DNA for the CDR3 is TGTGCCAGAAGCTTGGAAGAGCGGGGGGGCCTGGGGGAGCAGTTCTTC.

This sequence joins TRBV11-2 and TRBJ2-2; 12 positions agree with TRBD2. Germline V CDR1 and CDR2: SGHAT, FQNNGV. This CDR3 region has 14 residues. Trimming cost V 5 bases and J 5 bases; bases outside gene matches: 0. CDR3 in amino acids: CASSGLAGTGELFF. In DNA form, the CDR3 reads TGTGCCAGCAGCGGACTAGCGGGGACCGGGGAGCTGTTTTTT.

The chain has TRBV19 and TRBJ1-5; a weak D match, TRBD1 (5 bases). V lost 9 bases and J lost 0, with 15 bases in between. CDR1 LNHDA and CDR2 SQIVND come from the germline V gene (reference sequence). This CDR3 spans 15 amino acids. CDR3 amino acids: CASEYRQNSNQPQHF. CDR3 nucleotide sequence: TGTGCCAGCGAATATCGACAGAATAGCAATCAGCCCCAGCATTTT. The full variable domain, its missing parts supplied by reference TRBV19 and TRBJ1-5, is DGGITQSPKYLFRKEGQNVTLSCEQNLNHDAMYWYRQDPGQGLRLIYYSQIVNDFQKGDIAEGYSVSREKKESFPLTVTSAQKNPTAFYLCASEYRQNSNQPQHFGDGTRLSIL.

The V and J genes are TRBV11-3 and TRBJ2-3, with TRBD2 matching over 13 bases. The CDR3 is 15 residues long. Germline-derived CDR1 and CDR2 are SGHNT and YENEEA. V was pared by 5 bases and J by 11 bases, with 10 bases of the junction left unmatched. Here the CDR3 DNA reads TGTGCCAGCAGCCCTCGGACTAGCGGGGGAGCAGTGCAGTATTTT. This codes for CASSPRTSGGAVQYF.

This chain uses TRBV28 with TRBJ2-5, with a weak D call TRBD1 (6 bases). Trimming removed 2 bases at V and 2 bases at J, with 12 bases between. Germline V CDR1 and CDR2: MDHEN, SYDVKM. The CDR3 has 15 residues. The CDR3: CASSLPGTNQETQYF. Written as DNA, the CDR3 is TGTGCCAGCAGTTTACCCGGGACAAATCAAGAGACCCAGTACTTC.